This TCR beta chain was captured in a study of cytomegalovirus exposure and HLA in healthy donors. Notes on the study in general: According to the study, approximately 150 TCR beta chains were cytomegalovirus-associated. Common viral pathogens seemed to be connected with several of the most significant clusters, according to a later analysis.

Turning to this clone: Its antigen is unknown.

CDR3 length: 16 residues. Trimming removed 1 base from V and 6 bases from J, with 18 bases in between. CDR1 and CDR2 (germline): SGHDN, FVKESK. PCR used 60 Vbeta primers and 13 Jbeta primers. Measured with immunoSEQ multiplex PCR; TCRdb has only the in-frame clones, and not every one. This sample contains about 67,000 clones. The material sequenced was PBMCs. The source is a young man in good health and CMV-seropositive. This sequence joins TRBV14 and TRBJ1-1, with a weak D call TRBD1 (5 bases). The CDR3 DNA reads TGTGCCAGCAGCCAAGTGGGAGGGGCCGCGAGGTCTGAAGCTTTCTTT. Its translation: CASSQVGGAARSEAFF. The full variable domain, in which reference TRBV14 and TRBJ1-1 provide the parts outside the CDR3, is EAGVTQFPSHSVIEKGQTVTLRCDPISGHDNLYWYRRVMGKEIKFLLHFVKESKQDESGMPNNRFLAERTGGTYSTLKVQPAELEDSGVYFCASSQVGGAARSEAFFGQGTRLTVV.